Below, 24 T cell receptor beta chains from the same sample are listed, as sequenced in a study of cytomegalovirus exposure and HLA in healthy donors. Use of 60 Vbeta and 13 Jbeta primers characterized the PCR. Clones were read by immunoSEQ multiplex PCR, and TCRdb kept only the in-frame ones, dropping some. The sample lists about 140,000 clones; 80% were seen once. The source material was PBMCs. All receptors come from a man aged 35-49 years in good health and CMV-seropositive.

This clone came up a few times. The V and J genes are TRBV7-9 and TRBJ1-4; 8 bases align to TRBD1. CDR1 is SEHNR and CDR2 is FQNEAQ in the germline V gene (reference sequence). CDR3 length: 15 amino acids. V dropped 5 bases and J dropped 5; count of bases not matched to a gene: 7. This CDR3 is CASSTYRGINEKLFF. CDR3 coding DNA: TGTGCCAGCAGCACCTACAGGGGGATAAATGAAAAACTGTTTTTT.

There are a few counts of this clone. The CDR3 reads CASAIGQSAYNEQFF. The CDR3, as DNA: TGTGCTAGTGCCATAGGACAGAGTGCCTACAATGAGCAGTTCTTC. V is TRBV12-5 and J is TRBJ2-1; D may be TRBD1 (6 bases). Per germline, CDR1 LGHNT and CDR2 FRNRAP. V lost 7 bases and J lost 2, with 15 bases in between. CDR3 length: 15 residues. Looking up the rest from reference TRBV12-5 and TRBJ2-1 gives the full variable domain: DARVTQTPRHKVTEMGQEVTMRCQPILGHNTVFWYRQTMMQGLELLAYFRNRAPLDDSGMPKDRFSAEMPDATLATLKIQPSEPRDSAVYFCASAIGQSAYNEQFFGPGTRLTVL.

The chain has TRBV14 and TRBJ2-3, with 10 bases aligning to TRBD1. CDR3 length equals 16 residues. Germline-derived CDR1 and CDR2 are SGHDN and FVKESK. Trimming removed 0 bases from V and 8 bases from J; junction bases left unmatched: 8. CDR3 DNA sequence: TGTGCCAGCAGCCAAGATCTCGGACAGGGGGATTTTACGCAGTATTTT. Its translation is CASSQDLGQGDFTQYF.

The chain has TRBV5-5 and TRBJ2-4; D ambiguous. CDR3 length equals 15 residues. V dropped 2 bases and J dropped 1 base, with 10 bases sitting between them. In germline, CDR1 is SGHKS, CDR2 YYEKEE (reference sequence). The CDR3 spells CASSLYGVAKNIQYF. CDR3 nucleotides: TGTGCCAGCAGCTTATACGGAGTGGCCAAAAACATTCAGTACTTC. Together with reference TRBV5-5 and TRBJ2-4, the CDR3 gives the full variable domain: DAGVTQSPTHLIKTRGQQVTLRCSPISGHKSVSWYQQVLGQGPQFIFQYYEKEERGRGNFPDRFSARQFPNYSSELNVNALLLGDSALYLCASSLYGVAKNIQYFGAGTRLSVL.

This chain joins TRBV4-2 and TRBJ1-2; D gene uncertain. The CDR3 contains 13 residues. Germline V gene lookup returns CDR1 LGHNA and CDR2 YNFKEQ. V dropped 0 bases and J dropped 6 bases, with 8 bases sitting between them. CDR3 sequence reads: CASSQDLVDGYTF. Here the CDR3 DNA reads TGTGCCAGCAGCCAAGATCTAGTGGATGGCTACACCTTC.

The genes are TRBV7-2 and TRBJ1-1; the match to TRBD1 covers 9 bases. This CDR3 region has 14 residues. In germline, CDR1 is SGHTA, CDR2 FQGNSA. V shed 8 bases and J 7 bases; nucleotides not matched to a gene: 11. CDR3 in amino acids: CASSRQGVISEAFF. DNA for the CDR3: TGTGCCAGCTCCAGACAGGGGGTTATAAGTGAAGCTTTCTTT.

This clone was recorded a few times. The rearrangement joins TRBV6-6 to TRBJ1-2; D is unresolved. The CDR3 has 15 residues. Germline assignment: CDR1 MNHNY and CDR2 SVGAGI (reference sequence). Trimming removed 4 bases from V and 8 bases from J, with 20 bases in between. CDR3 nucleotide sequence: TGTGCCAGCAGTTCCCTTGGGAGTAGATCGGAGGGCTACACCTTC. Protein: CASSSLGSRSEGYTF.

The chain links TRBV19 to TRBJ1-4, with D uncertain. This CDR3 comprises 16 residues. Trimming removed 5 bases from V and 10 bases from J, with 23 bases in between. Germline V lookup: CDR1 LNHDA, CDR2 SQIVND (reference sequence). CDR3 DNA: TGTGCCAGTAGTTTAAGAACCGGGAAATCACCAGGAAAACTGTTTTTT. Translated: CASSLRTGKSPGKLFF. The variable domain in full, completed from reference TRBV19 and TRBJ1-4, reads DGGITQSPKYLFRKEGQNVTLSCEQNLNHDAMYWYRQDPGQGLRLIYYSQIVNDFQKGDIAEGYSVSREKKESFPLTVTSAQKNPTAFYLCASSLRTGKSPGKLFFGSGTQLSVL.

CDR3 coding DNA: TGTGCCAGCAGCTCAGCGGGGACTAGCGGGAGCCCCTACGAGCAGTACTTC. It specifies CASSSAGTSGSPYEQYF. The chain joins TRBV7-2 to TRBJ2-7; 14 bases match TRBD2. The CDR3 is 17 amino acids. With 4 bases clipped from V and 2 bases from J, the junction kept 7 bases outside the gene matches. In germline, CDR1 is SGHTA, CDR2 FQGNSA.

The V gene is TRBV5-1, the J gene TRBJ2-7, with TRBD1 identical over 7 bases. Germline values: CDR1 SGHRS, CDR2 YFSETQ. The CDR3 runs 15 residues. V lost 4 bases and J lost 5; bases outside the gene matches: 12. CDR3 protein: CASSIDRADLDEQYF. CDR3 DNA sequence: TGCGCCAGCAGCATTGACAGGGCCGATCTCGACGAGCAGTACTTC.

The gene calls are TRBV28 and TRBJ1-5; a weak D match, TRBD1 (5 bases). CDR3 length: 14 residues. Trimming removed 10 bases from V and 2 bases from J, with 15 bases in between. Germline V gene sequence: CDR1 MDHEN, CDR2 SYDVKM. The DNA of the CDR3 is TGTGCCACTCTGCCAGGGCGAGGCAATCAGCCCCAGCATTTT. Translated, it gives CATLPGRGNQPQHF.

J is TRBJ2-2 and V is TRBV27, with a tentative D call TRBD1 (6 bases). V lost 5 bases to trimming and J lost 7 bases, with 11 bases between them. Germline V lookup: CDR1 MNHEY, CDR2 SMNVEV (reference sequence). The CDR3 extends over 13 amino acids. The CDR3 DNA sequence: TGTGCCAGCAGTATCCTAGGGGGCGGGGAGCTGTTTTTT. It codes for CASSILGGGELFF.

In this sample, this clone turned up a few times. The chain has TRBV7-2 and TRBJ1-2, with 7 bases fitting TRBD1. The CDR3 spans 14 residues. V shed 0 bases and J 4 bases; nucleotides not matched to a gene: 2. The germline gives CDR1 SGHTA, CDR2 FQGNSA. The CDR3 DNA reads as TGTGCCAGCAGCTTAGCGCCAGGGGGCTATGGCTACACCTTC. It specifies CASSLAPGGYGYTF.

The chain couples TRBV28 to TRBJ1-2, with D hard to call. Germline-derived CDR1 and CDR2 are MDHEN and SYDVKM. This CDR3 contains 13 residues. The V end lost 11 bases, the J end lost 5 bases, and 18 bases lay between the germline ends. The CDR3 protein is CAVRRVVPYGYTF. The CDR3 coding sequence is TGTGCCGTCCGCCGGGTCGTACCTTATGGCTACACCTTC.

In its sample, this clone was seen a few times. The chain combines TRBV7-8 with TRBJ2-1; 9 bases line up with TRBD1. The CDR3 has 18 amino acids. The germline gives CDR1 SGHVS, CDR2 FQNEAQ. V was clipped by 2 bases and J by 5 bases; unmatched bases: 13. CDR3 sequence reads: CASSLKYIRDRAHNEQFF. CDR3 bases: TGTGCCAGCAGCTTAAAATACATCCGGGACAGGGCCCACAATGAGCAGTTCTTC.

This chain connects TRBV29-1 to TRBJ2-7; 9 nucleotides match TRBD1. Per germline, CDR1 SQVTM and CDR2 ANQGSEA. This CDR3 spans 12 amino acids. The trim removed 7 bases at V and 6 bases at J, leaving 7 bases unmatched. CDR3 coding DNA: TGCAGCGGAAAACAGGGGGCTAGCGAGCAGTACTTC. As protein: CSGKQGASEQYF.

This chain connects TRBV5-1 to TRBJ2-7, with 7 nucleotides matching TRBD2. The length of the CDR3 is 14 residues. CDR1 is SGHRS, CDR2 YFSETQ, per germline. The junction had 5 bases not matched to a gene; V was cut back by 0 bases and J by 5 bases. CDR3 region: CASSLGPSGDEQYF. CDR3 DNA sequence: TGCGCCAGCAGCTTGGGTCCTAGCGGAGACGAGCAGTACTTC. The complete variable domain, with remaining parts taken from reference TRBV5-1 and TRBJ2-7, reads KAGVTQTPRYLIKTRGQQVTLSCSPISGHRSVSWYQQTPGQGLQFLFEYFSETQRNKGNFPGRFSGRQFSNSRSEMNVSTLELGDSALYLCASSLGPSGDEQYFGPGTRLTVT.

The chain carries TRBV7-9 and TRBJ2-5; maybe TRBD1 (6 bases). Germline lookup yields CDR1 SEHNR and CDR2 FQNEAQ (reference sequence). CDR3 length: 16 amino acids. Trimming cost V 3 bases and J 2 bases, with 16 bases left between them. The CDR3 loop is CASSLGAVSSQETQYF. The DNA for the CDR3 is TGTGCCAGCAGCTTGGGGGCCGTCTCGTCTCAAGAGACCCAGTACTTC.

The gene calls are TRBV27 and TRBJ2-1, with TRBD2 identical over 11 bases. V shed 6 bases and J 4 bases; nucleotides not matched to a gene: 5. The germline V gene has CDR1 MNHEY and CDR2 SMNVEV (reference sequence). The CDR3 spans 15 residues. CDR3 sequence (DNA): TGTGCCAGCAGACCATCTAGCGGGAGGTACAATGAGCAGTTCTTC. It yields the protein CASRPSSGRYNEQFF.

The chain carries TRBV15 and TRBJ2-7, with 7 bases that match TRBD1. CDR1 and CDR2 (germline): LNHNV, YYDKDF (reference sequence). This CDR3 has 17 residues. Trimming removed 1 base from V and 0 bases from J; junction bases left unmatched: 9. CDR3 in DNA: TGTGCCACCAGCAGAGGCCCCATGACAGGGCTCTCCTACGAGCAGTACTTC. The encoded protein is CATSRGPMTGLSYEQYF.

This sequence joins TRBV4-3 and TRBJ1-1; D is unresolved. There are 17 residues in the CDR3. The V end was cut by 0 bases, the J end by 0 bases, with 14 bases between. Germline CDR1 reads LGHNA; CDR2 reads YSLEER. CDR3 DNA sequence: TGCGCCAGCAGCCAAGATGGTCGGGGATTCATGAACACTGAAGCTTTCTTT. This encodes CASSQDGRGFMNTEAFF.

The chain couples TRBV2 to TRBJ2-5, with TRBD1 as a possible D gene (6 bases). V lost 5 bases, J lost 5 bases, and 18 bases lay in between. CDR3 size: 15 residues. Germline V gene data show CDR1 as SNHLY and CDR2 as FYNNEI. The CDR3 DNA reads TGTGCCAGCAGTCGGACAGCAAACCGGTTCGAGACCCAGTACTTC. This translates into CASSRTANRFETQYF.

The chain employs TRBV28 and TRBJ1-1; a weak D match, TRBD1 (5 bases). Trimming removed 10 bases from V and 4 bases from J, with 13 bases in between. The germline gives CDR1 MDHEN, CDR2 SYDVKM. The CDR3 totals 12 residues. CDR3 DNA sequence: TGTGCCATAACCAGGGTGCCCACTGAAGCTTTCTTT. As protein: CAITRVPTEAFF. Complete variable domain (other parts from reference TRBV28 and TRBJ1-1): DVKVTQSSRYLVKRTGEKVFLECVQDMDHENMFWYRQDPGLGLRLIYFSYDVKMKEKGDIPEGYSVSREKKERFSLILESASTNQTSMYLCAITRVPTEAFFGQGTRLTVV.

In its sample, this clone was seen a few times. CDR3 sequence: CASSYGQGARNEQFF. CDR3 in DNA: TGTGCCAGCAGCTATGGACAGGGGGCGCGTAATGAGCAGTTCTTC. V gene TRBV11-2 combines with J gene TRBJ2-1; 11 nucleotides agree with TRBD1. Germline trimming cut 4 bases from V and 7 bases from J; bases unmatched to any gene: 6. Germline V gene sequence: CDR1 SGHAT, CDR2 FQNNGV. The CDR3 covers 15 residues.